Presented here are 17 T cell receptor beta chains from one specimen sequenced in a study of metastatic and nonmetastatic thyroid tumors. All patients reached thyroid surgery having received no treatment beforehand. TCRdb ran MiXCR on the PCR reads. In the table there are around 20,000 clones, roughly 20% of which are singletons. Sequencing was performed on blood. The source of these receptors is a female donor with papillary thyroid cancer or a benign thyroid nodule (not recorded which). Some clones in this sample may be carry-over from other donors' samples.

The sample holds many counts of this clone. The V call is TRBV24-1, the J call TRBJ2-1, with 11 bases fitting TRBD2. V lost 3 bases, J lost 7 bases, and 10 bases stayed unmatched. The CDR3 has 17 residues. CDR1 is KGHDR and CDR2 is SFDVKD in the germline V gene. Written as DNA, the CDR3 is TGTGCCACCAGTGATGCCCGTAGCGGGGGGGCGGGAAATGAGCAGTTCTTC. Translation gives CATSDARSGGAGNEQFF.

This clone was counted at least ten times. The rearrangement uses TRBV11-2 and TRBJ2-2; weak D call: TRBD2 (6 bases). The ends were cut back, 5 bases at V and 4 bases at J, with 20 bases in the middle. The germline CDR1 and CDR2 sequences are SGHAT and FQNNGV. This CDR3 is 17 amino acids long. The CDR3 DNA follows: TGTGCCAGCAGCGCAATAGCGTGGGACTTTCCCACCGGGGAGCTGTTTTTT. Protein product: CASSAIAWDFPTGELFF.

This clone was seen repeatedly, ten times or more. The chain uses TRBV7-3 and TRBJ1-4; 8 bases agree with TRBD1. V was clipped by 2 bases and J by 3 bases; unmatched bases: 5. Germline lookup yields CDR1 SGHTA and CDR2 FQGTGA. The CDR3 runs to 16 residues. CDR3 nucleotides: TGTGCCAGCAGCTTAGGTGGACAGGGCTCTAATGAAAAACTGTTTTTT. Amino acids: CASSLGGQGSNEKLFF.

This clone was recorded at least ten times. J is TRBJ2-7 and V is TRBV7-9; tentative D call: TRBD1 (5 bases). This CDR3 contains 15 residues. Germline-derived CDR1 and CDR2 are SEHNR and FQNEAQ (reference sequence). Trimming cost V 4 bases and J 2 bases, with 15 bases left between them. Written as DNA, the CDR3 is TGTGCCAGCAGCTCCGACAGCTCGCTAGCCTACGAGCAGTACTTC. Residues: CASSSDSSLAYEQYF.

This clone was seen repeatedly, ten times or more. The V call is TRBV12-5, the J call TRBJ2-1; D not certain. Trimming took off 1 base at V and 3 bases at J, with 4 bases between the two ends. Germline loops: CDR1 LGHNT, CDR2 FRNRAP. This CDR3 has 13 residues. This CDR3 reads CASGLENYNEQFF. The DNA for the CDR3 is TGTGCTAGTGGTTTGGAGAACTACAATGAGCAGTTCTTC.

The table lists this clone with many counts. The V and J genes are TRBV25-1 and TRBJ1-5; D perhaps matches TRBD1 (5 bases). There are 16 residues in the CDR3. Trimming cost V 8 bases and J 3 bases, with 20 bases left between them. Germline V CDR1 and CDR2: MGHDK, SYGVNS. CDR3 bases: TGTGCCAGCGATCAAAGCGGGACGCACAACAATCAGCCCCAGCATTTT. This encodes CASDQSGTHNNQPQHF.

Only a few counts were recorded for this clone. A junction boundary mismatches the germline segment, possibly from a read error. The chain is built from TRBV9 and TRBJ2-7; TRBD2 matches 8 bases. Germline CDR1 reads SGDLS; CDR2 reads YYNGEE. The CDR3 is 17 amino acids. CDR3 nucleotide sequence: TGTGCCAGCATCGTAGAAGGTCGACGGGGGGGCTCCTACGAGCAGTACTTC. Its protein product is CASIVEGRRGGSYEQYF.

In its sample, this clone was seen many times. The CDR3 sequence is CASSPAGQGAFSNEQFF. The CDR3 coding sequence is TGTGCCAGCAGTCCAGCAGGACAGGGGGCTTTTAGTAATGAGCAGTTCTTC. The chain joins TRBV28 to TRBJ2-1, with 11 bases matching TRBD1. The V gene's germline CDR1 is MDHEN and CDR2 SYDVKM. The CDR3 contains 17 residues. V lost 5 bases and J lost 7; bases outside the gene matches: 13.

This clone was detected a few times. V usage is TRBV28 and J usage is TRBJ1-3; no clear D gene. There are 11 residues in the CDR3. Germline-derived CDR1 and CDR2 are MDHEN and SYDVKM. V was cut by 6 bases and J by 6 bases, with 6 bases left in between. This chain's CDR3 is CASRTENTIYF. Written as DNA, the CDR3 is TGTGCCAGCAGGACTGAAAACACCATATATTTT.

This sequence joins TRBV5-1 and TRBJ2-7; D remains unclear. V was trimmed by 1 base and J by 3 bases, leaving 5 bases between them. This CDR3 spans 12 amino acids. Germline-derived CDR1 and CDR2 are SGHRS and YFSETQ. The CDR3 DNA follows: TGCGCCAGCAGCTTGTCGAACTACGAGCAGTACTTC. Protein sequence: CASSLSNYEQYF.

This clone was recorded many times. This may stem from a read error, because a much larger clone lies one nucleotide away. The sample holds other DNA sequences that translate to the same CDR3. This chain uses TRBV30 with TRBJ1-5, with D possibly being TRBD1 (6 bases). Germline V CDR1 and CDR2: GTSNPN, SVGIG (reference sequence). The CDR3 sequence is 12 residues long. CDR3 in DNA: TGCGCCTTCCGGGACACAGATCAGCCCCAGCATTTT. Protein: CAFRDTDQPQHF.

This clone was seen only a few times. A read error may account for a junction end that differs from germline. The chain uses TRBV3-1 and TRBJ1-1; no reliable D call. The CDR3 is made up of 14 amino acids. Germline-derived CDR1 and CDR2 are LGHDT and YNNKEL (reference sequence). CDR3 DNA sequence: TGTGCCAGCAGCCAAGTTTCCGTGAACACTGGAGCTTTCTTT. This translates into CASSQVSVNTGAFF.

The table lists this clone with many counts. The chain carries TRBV20-1 and TRBJ2-3; TRBD2 aligns across 7 bases. V was clipped by 3 bases and J by 6 bases; unmatched bases: 9. CDR3 length: 14 residues. Germline V gene data show CDR1 as DFQATT and CDR2 as SNEGSKA (reference sequence). In nucleotides, the CDR3 is TGCAGTGCTAGCCCTGGACTAGATGGGGATACGCAGTATTTT. Protein: CSASPGLDGDTQYF.

This clone appeared many times. V is TRBV5-1 and J is TRBJ1-1; 7 nucleotides match TRBD1. V was pared by 5 bases and J by 4 bases, with 8 bases of the junction left unmatched. There are 14 residues in the CDR3. Germline CDR1 SGHRS, CDR2 YFSETQ. The CDR3 DNA follows: TGCGCCAGCAGACGAGAAACAGGGGTCACTGAAGCTTTCTTT. Its translation: CASRRETGVTEAFF.

This clone was recorded at least ten times. The gene calls are TRBV28 and TRBJ2-1; 10 nucleotides agree with TRBD2. Looked up from germline, CDR1 is MDHEN and CDR2 is SYDVKM. The CDR3 is 15 residues long. Germline trimming cut 5 bases from V and 6 bases from J; bases unmatched to any gene: 7. The CDR3: CASSRSGRFGNEQFF. The DNA for the CDR3 is TGTGCCAGCAGTCGTAGCGGGAGGTTTGGCAATGAGCAGTTCTTC.

This clone was seen at least ten times. The V call is TRBV20-1, the J call TRBJ1-4; D gene unclear. V was trimmed by 0 bases and J by 10 bases, leaving 12 bases between them. There are 13 residues in the CDR3. Germline lookup yields CDR1 DFQATT and CDR2 SNEGSKA (reference sequence). CDR3 sequence: CSAREGFSAKLFF. The CDR3 DNA sequence: TGCAGTGCTAGAGAGGGCTTTTCCGCAAAACTGTTTTTT.

This clone has a count of ten or more. The V gene is TRBV3-1, the J gene TRBJ2-5, with 8 nucleotides matching TRBD1. The germline CDR1 and CDR2 sequences are LGHDT and YNNKEL (reference sequence). V was clipped by 6 bases and J by 3 bases; unmatched bases: 9. This CDR3 region has 15 residues. The CDR3 coding sequence is TGTGCCAGCAGTACCCCCGGGACAGGTAAAGAGACCCAGTACTTC. Protein: CASSTPGTGKETQYF.